One sample yielded the 8 T cell receptor beta chains listed below, sequenced in a study of identical twins. TCRdb redid the calling of the 5' RACE reads with MiXCR, one entry per CDR3 protein. Here the sample spans 450,000 or so distinct CDR3 sequences, roughly a quarter being singletons. These same records also appear under a second study, on T cells expressing NK-cell markers.

The sample taken for sequencing was CD4+ T cells sorted from blood. The receptors shown here come from a woman between 18 and 29 years old in good health.

The CDR3 nucleotides read TGTGCCACCAACCCCGGGACAGGGGTTTCCAATGAGCAGTTCTTC. Amino acids: CATNPGTGVSNEQFF. V is TRBV15 and J is TRBJ2-1; 10 nucleotides line up with TRBD1. Germline V CDR1 and CDR2: LNHNV, YYDKDF (reference sequence). The CDR3 is 15 residues long. V lost 7 bases and J lost 6; bases outside the gene matches: 9.

The chain recombines TRBV5-5 with TRBJ2-7, with a possible D match to TRBD2 (6 bases). Germline V gene lookup returns CDR1 SGHKS and CDR2 YYEKEE (reference sequence). CDR3 length equals 13 residues. Trimming took off 4 bases at V and 7 bases at J, with 15 bases between the two ends. CDR3 DNA sequence: TGTGCCAGCAGCGGGGACTCCTTTAGGGAGCAGTACTTC. This translates into CASSGDSFREQYF.

V is TRBV20-1 and J is TRBJ2-2; D is unclear. V lost 1 base and J lost 11, with 8 bases in between. The CDR3 is made up of 11 amino acids. Germline V CDR1 and CDR2: DFQATT, SNEGSKA (reference sequence). CDR3 DNA: TGCAGTGCTAGAGGGGGTCCTGAGCTGTTTTTT. Protein sequence: CSARGGPELFF.

This clonotype was seen only a few times. The rearrangement uses TRBV29-1 and TRBJ2-7, with TRBD1 identical over 9 bases. Trimming cost V 7 bases and J 4 bases; bases outside gene matches: 5. This CDR3 contains 12 residues. Germline CDR1 SQVTM, CDR2 ANQGSEA. The CDR3 protein is CSGRGQGYEQYF. The CDR3, as DNA: TGCAGCGGCCGAGGACAGGGGTACGAGCAGTACTTC.

This chain connects TRBV6-2 or TRBV6-3 to TRBJ2-7; no reliable D call. Trimming left V 0 bases short and J 4 bases short, with 10 bases between. Per the germline V gene, CDR1 is MNHEY and CDR2 is SVGEGT. This CDR3 is built from 14 residues. CDR3 nucleotide sequence: TGTGCCAGCAGTTACTCAGCGCCATCATACGAGCAGTACTTC. Translating gives CASSYSAPSYEQYF.

This clonotype was picked up a small number of times. This chain connects TRBV5-1 to TRBJ2-1, with D hard to call. The germline V gene encodes CDR1 SGHRS and CDR2 YFSETQ. The CDR3 is made up of 12 amino acids. Trimming removed 4 bases from V and 8 bases from J, with 10 bases in between. CDR3 DNA sequence: TGCGCCAGCAGCCAGGAGAGCGATGAGCAGTTCTTC. It specifies CASSQESDEQFF.

The chain is built from TRBV7-9 and TRBJ1-1; D not certain. The CDR3 has 14 residues. Germline V gene sequence: CDR1 SEHNR, CDR2 FQNEAQ (reference sequence). Trimming pared 0 bases from V and 5 bases from J, leaving 10 bases between. The CDR3 sequence: CASSLALGQTEAFF. The CDR3 DNA reads as TGTGCCAGCAGCTTAGCGCTTGGTCAGACTGAAGCTTTCTTT.

This clonotype was seen ten or more times. This sequence joins TRBV12-3 or TRBV12-4 and TRBJ2-2, with 9 bases fitting TRBD2. The CDR3 extends over 16 amino acids. V lost 5 bases and J lost 2; bases outside the gene matches: 6. CDR3 sequence reads: CASSGAGGLNTGELFF. The DNA for the CDR3 is TGTGCCAGCAGTGGCGCGGGGGGGCTAAACACCGGGGAGCTGTTTTTT.